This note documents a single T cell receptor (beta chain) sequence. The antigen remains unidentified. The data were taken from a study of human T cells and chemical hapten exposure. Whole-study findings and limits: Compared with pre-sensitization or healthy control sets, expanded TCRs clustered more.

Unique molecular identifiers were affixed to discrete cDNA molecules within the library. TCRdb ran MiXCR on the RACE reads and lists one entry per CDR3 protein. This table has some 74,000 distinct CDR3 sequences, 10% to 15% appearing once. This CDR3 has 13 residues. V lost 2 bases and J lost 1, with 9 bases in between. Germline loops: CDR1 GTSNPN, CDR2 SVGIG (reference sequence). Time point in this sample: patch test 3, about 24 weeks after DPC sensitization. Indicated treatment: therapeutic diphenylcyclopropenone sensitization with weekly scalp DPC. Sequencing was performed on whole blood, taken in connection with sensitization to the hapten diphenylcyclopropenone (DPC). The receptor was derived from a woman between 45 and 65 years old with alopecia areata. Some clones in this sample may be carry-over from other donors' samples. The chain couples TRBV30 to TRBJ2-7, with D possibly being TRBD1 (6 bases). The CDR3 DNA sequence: TGTGCCTGGAGTCAGGGGATTTCCTACGAGCAGTACTTC. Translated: CAWSQGISYEQYF.